Listed below are T cell receptor beta chains from one sample, sequenced in a study of cytomegalovirus exposure and HLA in healthy donors. Data came from immunoSEQ multiplex PCR; TCRdb stores just in-frame clones and leaves some out. The sample carries 120,000 to 150,000 clones, roughly 80% recorded once. Source material: PBMCs. All receptors derive from a man aged 40-50 years in good health and CMV-seropositive. Both conserved end residues are part of each CDR3. D genes are given only for firm matches. Clone sizes are given selectively: once, few, many, or a class where the clone is expanded.

>NA|TRBJ2-1|NA|TRBV5-6
TGTGCCAGCAGCCTCGGGGGAGGTAGGGATGAGCAGTTCTTC
CASSLGGGRDEQFF
>TRBD1|TRBJ1-2|NA|TRBV13
TGTGCCAGCAATGACAGGGAACAGGATGGCTACACCTTC
CASNDREQDGYTF
>NA|TRBJ2-1|once|TRBV7-6
TGTGCCAGCAGCTTCCGCCCGGCAGGGTCCTACAATGAGCAGTTCTTC
CASSFRPAGSYNEQFF
>NA|TRBJ2-7|NA|TRBV6-5
TGTGCCAGCAGTTATTCTGGACATCCATACGAGCAGTACTTC
CASSYSGHPYEQYF
>NA|TRBJ1-4|NA|TRBV5-8
TGTGCCAGCAGCTTACACAGGGCAGGAGAAAAACTGTTTTTT
CASSLHRAGEKLFF
>NA|TRBJ2-7|NA|TRBV20-1
TGCAGTGCCGCACTAGCTTACGAGCAGTACTTC
CSAALAYEQYF
>NA|TRBJ1-4|few|TRBV5-6
TGTGCCAGCAACTCCGGTGGGAGAAAACTGTTTTTT
CASNSGGRKLFF
>TRBD1|TRBJ1-2|once|TRBV30
TGTGCCTGGAGTTATCCGGGACAGGGATCAAACTATGGCTACACCTTC
CAWSYPGQGSNYGYTF
>NA|TRBJ1-5|NA|TRBV5-5
TGTGCCAGCAGCTTGGGGGGCGGAATCAATCAGCCCCAGCATTTT
CASSLGGGINQPQHF
>NA|TRBJ1-1|NA|TRBV30
TGTGCCTGGGGGCCCCAGGTAAACACTGAAGCTTTCTTT
CAWGPQVNTEAFF
>TRBD1|TRBJ2-7|NA|TRBV15
TGTGCCACCAGCAGAGGAGGGGGCAGCCAAGCCTACGAGCAGTACTTC
CATSRGGGSQAYEQYF
>NA|TRBJ1-4|NA|TRBV7-2
TGTGCCAGCAGCTTAGGCGGCGGGGGGCTGGCTAATGAAAAACTGTTTTTT
CASSLGGGGLANEKLFF
>TRBD1|TRBJ1-1|once|TRBV5-1
TGCGCCAGCAGCCAATCACAGGGGGCGTTCAGCACTGAAGCTTTCTTT
CASSQSQGAFSTEAFF
>NA|TRBJ1-2|NA|TRBV9
TGTGCCAGCAGCGTAGAACAGAATCCTAACTATGGCTACACCTTC
CASSVEQNPNYGYTF
>NA|TRBJ1-1|NA|TRBV7-6
TGTGCCAGCAGCCGACAGCAACACACTGAAGCTTTCTTT
CASSRQQHTEAFF
>NA|TRBJ2-1|NA|TRBV5-1
TGCGCCAGCAGCTTGATGAGACAGTCAACTGAGCAGTTCTTC
CASSLMRQSTEQFF
>NA|TRBJ2-1|NA|TRBV9
TGTGCCAGCAGCGTAGATCTAGCGAGTAGCTCCTACAATGAGCAGTTCTTC
CASSVDLASSSYNEQFF
>TRBD1|TRBJ1-1|once|TRBV7-3
TGTGCCAGCAGCCGGACAGGGGTGAACACTGAAGCTTTCTTT
CASSRTGVNTEAFF
>NA|TRBJ2-3|NA|TRBV21-1
TGTGCCAGCAGCGCTCGGCGATCCGCGAGGACAGTCCCTCCTAGCACAGATACGCAGTATTTT
CASSARRSARTVPPSTDTQYF
>TRBD1|TRBJ2-3|NA|TRBV5-1
TGCGCCAGCAGCTTAGACAGGGGCACAGATACGCAGTATTTT
CASSLDRGTDTQYF
>NA|TRBJ1-5|once|TRBV5-6
TGTGCCAGCAGCTTGGCCGGGGATAGCAATCAGCCCCAGCATTTT
CASSLAGDSNQPQHF
>TRBD2|TRBJ2-2|NA|TRBV11-2
TGTGCCAGCAGCCGGACTAGCTCTAACACCGGGGAGCTGTTTTTT
CASSRTSSNTGELFF
>TRBD2|TRBJ2-7|NA|TRBV18
TGTGCCAGCTCACCCAGCGGGAGTAGCTACGAGCAGTACTTC
CASSPSGSSYEQYF
>TRBD1|TRBJ2-5|NA|TRBV18
TGTGCCAGCTCACCAGGGACAGTATTTGAGACCCAGTACTTC
CASSPGTVFETQYF
>TRBD1|TRBJ2-1|NA|TRBV30
TGTGCCTGGAGCTGGGACAGTTCCTCCTACAATGAGCAGTTCTTC
CAWSWDSSSYNEQFF
>NA|TRBJ1-4|once|TRBV5-5
TGTGCCAGCAGCGCAGGGGCCAGGTCGGAAAAACTGTTTTTT
CASSAGARSEKLFF
>TRBD2|TRBJ2-1|NA|TRBV4-1
TGCGCCAGCAGACATGGACTAGCGGGAATTCTATACAATGAGCAGTTCTTC
CASRHGLAGILYNEQFF
>TRBD1|TRBJ1-2|NA|TRBV7-3
TGTGCCAGCAGCCCCGGACAGGGGCCTGACTACACCTTC
CASSPGQGPDYTF
>TRBD2|TRBJ2-7|NA|TRBV4-3
TGCGCCAGCAGCCAAGATAGCGGGGAGCAGTACTTC
CASSQDSGEQYF
>TRBD1|TRBJ2-7|once|TRBV4-1
TGCGCCAGCAGCCAAGATCCCGGACAGGGGCGCTACGAGCAGTACTTC
CASSQDPGQGRYEQYF
>NA|TRBJ2-2|few|TRBV30
TGTGCCTGGAGTCCCGGGACTTCGAACACCGGGGAGCTGTTTTTT
CAWSPGTSNTGELFF
>TRBD2|TRBJ2-1|NA|TRBV9
TGTGCCAGCAGCGATTCGACTAGCGGGAGGGGTCTAGATGAGCAGTTCTTC
CASSDSTSGRGLDEQFF
>TRBD2|TRBJ2-1|NA|TRBV11-2
TGTGCCAGCAGCTTAGTGCCGAAGGGACTACCAAGTGCCTACAATGAGCAGTTCTTC
CASSLVPKGLPSAYNEQFF
>NA|TRBJ2-1|NA|TRBV12-5
TGTGCTAGTGGTTTGACAGATGGGAATGAGCAGTTCTTC
CASGLTDGNEQFF
>NA|TRBJ2-2|NA|TRBV20-1
TGCAGTGCTACTTCCCCCGGGGAGCTGTTTTTT
CSATSPGELFF
>NA|TRBJ1-2|NA|TRBV7-6
TGTGCCAGCAGCTTAGAGTCAGGGTGGGGCTACACCTTC
CASSLESGWGYTF
>TRBD1|TRBJ1-1|NA|TRBV6-6
TGTGCCAGCAGTCCTGGACAGGGCGGGGTGAACACTGAAGCTTTCTTT
CASSPGQGGVNTEAFF
>TRBD1|TRBJ1-1|once|TRBV18
TGTGCCAGCTCACCACCGCAGGGGGCTGTGGGGAACACTGAAGCTTTCTTT
CASSPPQGAVGNTEAFF
>NA|TRBJ1-2|few|TRBV7-2
TGTGCCTCCAGCAACACCCCCGTCGGGTACCGAAGCTACACCTTC
CASSNTPVGYRSYTF
>NA|TRBJ1-2|NA|TRBV18
TGTGCCAGCTCACCACGGGGGACCCCATCCCTGGAGGGCGGCTACACCTTC
CASSPRGTPSLEGGYTF
>TRBD1|TRBJ2-5|NA|TRBV2
TGTGCCAGCACTGGGACAGGGGAGGCCCAGTACTTC
CASTGTGEAQYF
>NA|TRBJ2-1|NA|TRBV7-9
TGTTCCAGCAGCCAAGGAGTTATCTACAATGAGCAGTTCTTC
CSSSQGVIYNEQFF
>NA|TRBJ1-6|NA|TRBV5-4
TGTGCCAGCAGCTTGGCCTTAGGGAGTCCATCACCCCTCCACTTT
CASSLALGSPSPLHF
>NA|TRBJ2-1|NA|TRBV7-6
TGTGCCAGCAGCCAGGCCCCCTGGCCTAGCGCACGCTACAATGAGCAGTTCTTC
CASSQAPWPSARYNEQFF
>NA|TRBJ1-2|once|TRBV19
TGTGCCAGTAGTCCAGGGACTAACTATGGCTACACCTTC
CASSPGTNYGYTF
>NA|TRBJ2-5|NA|TRBV10-2
TGCGCCAGCAAGGGACTTGTCCAAGAGACCCAGTACTTC
CASKGLVQETQYF
>TRBD2|TRBJ2-1|NA|TRBV30
TGTGCCTGGAGTGTACGGGGCGGGAGACGGAATGAGCAGTTCTTC
CAWSVRGGRRNEQFF
>TRBD1|TRBJ1-2|few|TRBV27
TGTGCCAGCAGCCCGGACAGGAGTAACTATGGCTACACCTTC
CASSPDRSNYGYTF
>NA|TRBJ2-7|NA|TRBV6-5
TGTGCCAGCAGGGGGCCGCGCTACGAGCAGTACTTC
CASRGPRYEQYF
>NA|TRBJ1-2|NA|TRBV6-5
TGTGCCAGCAGTTGGGGAGCCCACTATGGCTACACCTTC
CASSWGAHYGYTF
>NA|TRBJ1-1|NA|TRBV5-1
TGCGCCAGCAGCTTAGGGGAAGGGAACACTGAAGCTTTCTTT
CASSLGEGNTEAFF
>NA|TRBJ1-5|NA|TRBV10-1
TGCGCCAGCAGTAGCGGGAATAGCAATCAGCCCCAGCATTTT
CASSSGNSNQPQHF